Presented here are 4 T cell receptor beta chains from one specimen sequenced in a study of blood T cell repertoires in COVID-19. Repertoires were generated with immunoSEQ multiplex PCR, while TCRdb's copy carries only in-frame clones and drops some. The table has about 310,000 clones, approximately 86% seen once. The sequenced material came from peripheral blood. These receptors originate from a man between 65 and 80 years old with acute or convalescent COVID-19.

This clone was detected a few times. This chain connects TRBV4-1 to TRBJ2-7; D may be TRBD1 (6 bases). The CDR3 is made up of 15 amino acids. Trimming stripped 3 bases from V and 2 bases from J, with 14 bases between. Germline V lookup: CDR1 MGHRA, CDR2 YSYEKL. CDR3 protein: CASSQDRTPTYEQYF. CDR3 coding DNA: TGCGCCAGCAGCCAGGACAGAACCCCAACCTACGAGCAGTACTTC.

The chain is built from TRBV2 and TRBJ2-3; 7 nucleotides align to TRBD2. The junction had 6 bases not matched to a gene; V was cut back by 4 bases and J by 11 bases. Germline loops: CDR1 SNHLY, CDR2 FYNNEI. The CDR3 is 12 amino acids. DNA for the CDR3: TGTGCCAGCAGTGTAACTGGCGGGAGGCAGTATTTT. Translation: CASSVTGGRQYF.

The V and J genes are TRBV10-3 and TRBJ2-5; 7 nucleotides agree with TRBD1. The CDR3 has 15 residues. From germline, CDR1 is ENHRY and CDR2 SYGVKD. V trimming: 7 bases; J trimming: 5 bases; junction bases outside the gene matches: 13. The CDR3 DNA sequence: TGTGCCATCAAATCTACAGGGGCGGTAGGTGAGACCCAGTACTTC. This translates into CAIKSTGAVGETQYF.

The gene calls are TRBV18 and TRBJ2-5; D gene uncertain. This CDR3 has 12 amino acids. Germline CDR1 reads KGHSH; CDR2 reads LQKENI. Trimming shortened V by 0 bases and J by 5 bases, and 4 bases separated the two germline ends. In DNA, the CDR3 is TGTGCCAGCTCACCACCGGGCGAGACCCAGTACTTC. Amino acids: CASSPPGETQYF.